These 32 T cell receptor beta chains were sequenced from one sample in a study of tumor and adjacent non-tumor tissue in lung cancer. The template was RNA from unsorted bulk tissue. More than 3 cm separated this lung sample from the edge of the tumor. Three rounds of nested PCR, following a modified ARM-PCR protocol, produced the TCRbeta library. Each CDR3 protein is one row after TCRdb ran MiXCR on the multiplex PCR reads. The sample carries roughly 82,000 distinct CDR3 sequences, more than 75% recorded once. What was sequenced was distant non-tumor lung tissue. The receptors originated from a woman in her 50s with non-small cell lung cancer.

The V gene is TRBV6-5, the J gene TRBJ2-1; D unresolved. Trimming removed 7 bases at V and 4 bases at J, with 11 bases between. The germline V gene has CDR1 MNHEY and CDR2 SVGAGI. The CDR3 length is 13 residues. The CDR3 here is CASNSRQYNEQFF. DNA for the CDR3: TGTGCCAGCAATTCCCGTCAGTACAATGAGCAGTTCTTC.

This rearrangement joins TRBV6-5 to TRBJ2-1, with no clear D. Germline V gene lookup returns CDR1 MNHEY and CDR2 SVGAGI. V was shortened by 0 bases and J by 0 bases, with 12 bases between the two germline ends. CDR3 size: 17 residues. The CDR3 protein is CASSYSLVPSSYNEQFF. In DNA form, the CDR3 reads TGTGCCAGCAGTTACTCTCTTGTCCCCAGCTCCTACAATGAGCAGTTCTTC.

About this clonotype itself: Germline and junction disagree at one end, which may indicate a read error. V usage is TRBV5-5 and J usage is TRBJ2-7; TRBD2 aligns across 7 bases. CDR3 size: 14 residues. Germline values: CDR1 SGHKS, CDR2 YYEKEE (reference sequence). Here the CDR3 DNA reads TGCGCCAGCAGCTTTAATGCGGGAGTGCGGGAGCGGTACTTC. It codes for CASSFNAGVRERYF.

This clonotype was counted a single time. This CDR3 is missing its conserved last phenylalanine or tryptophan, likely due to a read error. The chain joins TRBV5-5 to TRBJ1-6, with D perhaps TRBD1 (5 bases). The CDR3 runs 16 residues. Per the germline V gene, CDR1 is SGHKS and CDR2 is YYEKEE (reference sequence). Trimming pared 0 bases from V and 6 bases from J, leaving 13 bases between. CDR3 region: CASSLVGRDSNSPLHV. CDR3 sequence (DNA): TGTGCCAGCAGCTTGGTAGGCAGGGACTCTAATTCACCCCTCCACGTT.

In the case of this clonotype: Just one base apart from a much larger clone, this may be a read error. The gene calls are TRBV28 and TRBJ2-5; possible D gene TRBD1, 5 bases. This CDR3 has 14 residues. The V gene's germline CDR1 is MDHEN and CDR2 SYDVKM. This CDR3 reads CPSSWRQYQETQYF. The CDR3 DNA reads TGTCCCAGCAGTTGGAGACAGTACCAAGAGACCCAGTACTTC. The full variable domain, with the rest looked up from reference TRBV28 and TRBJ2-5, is DVKVTQSSRYLVKRTGEKVFLECVQDMDHENMFWYRQDPGLGLRLIYFSYDVKMKEKGDIPEGYSVSREKKERFSLILESASTNQTSMYLCPSSWRQYQETQYFGPGTRLLVL.

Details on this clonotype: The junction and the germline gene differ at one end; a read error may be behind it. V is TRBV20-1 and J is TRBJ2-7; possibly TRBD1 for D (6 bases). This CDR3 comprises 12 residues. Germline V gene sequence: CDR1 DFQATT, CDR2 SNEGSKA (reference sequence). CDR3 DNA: TGCAGTACTAGAGATGTCAGGGGCGGGCAGTACTTC. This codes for CSTRDVRGGQYF.

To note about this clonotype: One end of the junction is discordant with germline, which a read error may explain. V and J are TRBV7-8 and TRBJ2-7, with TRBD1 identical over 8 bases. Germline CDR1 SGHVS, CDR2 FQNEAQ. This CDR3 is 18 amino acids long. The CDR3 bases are TGTGCCAGCCGCTTAGTCATTGGCGGCCGGACAGGGTCCTACGATCAGTACTTC. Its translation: CASRLVIGGRTGSYDQYF.

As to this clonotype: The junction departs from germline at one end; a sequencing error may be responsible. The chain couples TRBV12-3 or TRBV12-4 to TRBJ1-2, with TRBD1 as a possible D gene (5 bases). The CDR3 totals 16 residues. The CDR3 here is CASSLAWGRTNYGYAF. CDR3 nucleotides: TGTGCCAGCAGTTTAGCGTGGGGCAGGACTAACTATGGCTACGCCTTC.

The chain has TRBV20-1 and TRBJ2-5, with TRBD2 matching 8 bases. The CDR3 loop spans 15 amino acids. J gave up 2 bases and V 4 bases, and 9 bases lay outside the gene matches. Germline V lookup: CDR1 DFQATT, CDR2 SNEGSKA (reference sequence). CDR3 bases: TGCAGTGCTAAGGGCGGGAGGAGAACTCAAGAGACCCAGTACTTC. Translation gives CSAKGGRRTQETQYF.

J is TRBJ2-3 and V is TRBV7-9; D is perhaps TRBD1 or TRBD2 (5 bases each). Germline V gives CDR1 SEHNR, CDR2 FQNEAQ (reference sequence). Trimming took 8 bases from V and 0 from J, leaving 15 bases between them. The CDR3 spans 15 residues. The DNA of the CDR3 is TGTGCCAGCGGTAAGGGGACGACTAGCACAGATACGCAGTATTTT. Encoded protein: CASGKGTTSTDTQYF. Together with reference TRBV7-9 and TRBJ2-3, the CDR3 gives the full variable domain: DTGVSQNPRHKITKRGQNVTFRCDPISEHNRLYWYRQTLGQGPEFLTYFQNEAQLEKSRLLSDRFSAERPKGSFSTLEIQRTEQGDSAMYLCASGKGTTSTDTQYFGPGTRLTVL.

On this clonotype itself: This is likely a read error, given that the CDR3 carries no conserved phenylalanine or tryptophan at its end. CDR3 coding DNA: TGTGCCATCAGTGGGCAGGGTGGCCCTGAAGCTTTCCTT. It is translated as CAISGQGGPEAFL. The V and J genes are TRBV10-3 and TRBJ1-1; TRBD1 is a possible D gene (5 bases). Between the trimmed V and J ends, which lost 4 bases and 6 bases, there was a span of 12 bases. The CDR3 sequence is 13 residues long. Germline V CDR1 and CDR2: ENHRY, SYGVKD.

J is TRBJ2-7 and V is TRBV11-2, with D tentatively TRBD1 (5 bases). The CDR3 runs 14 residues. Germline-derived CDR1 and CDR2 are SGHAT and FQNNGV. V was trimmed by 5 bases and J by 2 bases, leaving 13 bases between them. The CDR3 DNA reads TGTGCCAGCAGCCTGGCGGACATTCCCTACGAGCAGTACTTC. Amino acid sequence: CASSLADIPYEQYF.

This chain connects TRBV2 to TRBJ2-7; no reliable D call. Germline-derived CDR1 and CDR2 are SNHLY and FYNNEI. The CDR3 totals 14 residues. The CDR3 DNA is TGTAGCAGCAGTGAAAGGGTCTACAACTACGAGCAGTACTTC. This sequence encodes CSSSERVYNYEQYF.

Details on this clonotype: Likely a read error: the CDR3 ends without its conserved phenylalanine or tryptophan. DNA of the CDR3: TGCATCGCCACGACAGGGTCAAAGGGTACCGGGGAGCTGTTTTGT. It yields the protein CIATTGSKGTGELFC. J is TRBJ2-2 and V is TRBV29-1, with 7 positions matching TRBD1. The CDR3 runs 15 residues. Germline loops: CDR1 SQVTM, CDR2 ANQGSEA.

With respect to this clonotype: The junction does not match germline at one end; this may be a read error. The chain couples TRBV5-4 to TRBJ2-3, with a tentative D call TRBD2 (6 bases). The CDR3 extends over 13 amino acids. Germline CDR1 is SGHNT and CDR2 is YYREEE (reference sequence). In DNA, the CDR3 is TGTACCAGCAGCTGGACGGGGGAATATACGCAGTATTTT. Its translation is CTSSWTGEYTQYF.

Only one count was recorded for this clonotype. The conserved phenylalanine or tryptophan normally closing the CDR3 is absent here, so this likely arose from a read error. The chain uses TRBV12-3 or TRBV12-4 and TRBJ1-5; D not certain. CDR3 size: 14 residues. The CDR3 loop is CASSLVNSNQPQHL. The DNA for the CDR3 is TGTGCCAGCAGTTTAGTGAATAGCAACCAGCCCCAGCATCTT.

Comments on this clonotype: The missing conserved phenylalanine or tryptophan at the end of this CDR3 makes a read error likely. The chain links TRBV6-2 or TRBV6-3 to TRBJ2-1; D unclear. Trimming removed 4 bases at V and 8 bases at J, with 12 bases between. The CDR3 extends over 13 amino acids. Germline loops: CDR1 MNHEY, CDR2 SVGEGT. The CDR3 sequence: CASSSWIRHEQFL. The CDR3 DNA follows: TGTGCCAGCAGTTCCTGGATTCGCCATGAGCAGTTCCTC.

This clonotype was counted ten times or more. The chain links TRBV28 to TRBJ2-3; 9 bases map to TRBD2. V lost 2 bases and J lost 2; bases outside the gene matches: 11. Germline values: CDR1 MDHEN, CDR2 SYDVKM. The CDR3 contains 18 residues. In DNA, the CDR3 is TGTGCCAGCAGTTTACTCGGTTGGCTAGCGGGACCCACAGATACGCAGTATTTT. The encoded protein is CASSLLGWLAGPTDTQYF.

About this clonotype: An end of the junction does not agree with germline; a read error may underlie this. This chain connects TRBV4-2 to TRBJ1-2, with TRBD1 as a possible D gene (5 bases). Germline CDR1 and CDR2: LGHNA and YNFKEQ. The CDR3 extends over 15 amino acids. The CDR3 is CASSQETEGSYGYTF. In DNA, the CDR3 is TGTGCCAGCAGTCAAGAGACAGAGGGCAGCTATGGCTACACCTTC.

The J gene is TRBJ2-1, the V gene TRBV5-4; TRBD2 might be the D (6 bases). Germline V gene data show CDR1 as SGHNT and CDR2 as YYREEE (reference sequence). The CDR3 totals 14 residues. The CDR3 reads CTSTNRGLSNEQFF. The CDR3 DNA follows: TGTACTAGCACGAACCGAGGACTTAGCAATGAGCAGTTCTTC.

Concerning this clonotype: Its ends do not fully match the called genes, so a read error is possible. CDR3: CASRDRDSHEQYF. CDR3 DNA sequence: TGTGCCTCCCGGGACAGGGACTCCCATGAGCAATACTTC. The chain employs TRBV10-3 and TRBJ2-7, with 9 bases that match TRBD1. Germline CDR1 and CDR2: ENHRY and SYGVKD. CDR3 length: 13 amino acids.

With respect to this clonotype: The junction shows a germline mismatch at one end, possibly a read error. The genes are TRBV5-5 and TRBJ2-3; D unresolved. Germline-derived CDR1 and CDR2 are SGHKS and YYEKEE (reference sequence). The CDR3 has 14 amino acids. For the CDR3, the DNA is TGTGTCAGCAGCTTTCTAGAGAACACAGATACACAGTATTTT. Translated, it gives CVSSFLENTDTQYF.

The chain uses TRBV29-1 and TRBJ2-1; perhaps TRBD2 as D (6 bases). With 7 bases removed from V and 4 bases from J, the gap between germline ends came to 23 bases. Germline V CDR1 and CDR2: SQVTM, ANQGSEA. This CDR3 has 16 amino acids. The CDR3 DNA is TGCAGCGACCTTCTTACGACTAGTGGATTTTACAATGAGCAGTTCTTC. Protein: CSDLLTTSGFYNEQFF.

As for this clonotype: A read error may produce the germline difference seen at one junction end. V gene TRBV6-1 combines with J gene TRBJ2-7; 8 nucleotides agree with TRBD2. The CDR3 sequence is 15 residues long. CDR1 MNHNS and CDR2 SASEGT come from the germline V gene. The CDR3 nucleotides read TGTGCCAGCAATGAAAATCTAGCGGGCAGATACGAGCAGTACTTC. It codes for CASNENLAGRYEQYF.

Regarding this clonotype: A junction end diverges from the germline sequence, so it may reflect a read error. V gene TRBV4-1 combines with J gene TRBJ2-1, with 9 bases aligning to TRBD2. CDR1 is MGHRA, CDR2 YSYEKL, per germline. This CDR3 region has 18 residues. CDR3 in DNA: TGCGCCAGCAGCCAAGATTTGGCTAGCGGGAACACCTACAATGTGCAGTTCTTC. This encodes CASSQDLASGNTYNVQFF.

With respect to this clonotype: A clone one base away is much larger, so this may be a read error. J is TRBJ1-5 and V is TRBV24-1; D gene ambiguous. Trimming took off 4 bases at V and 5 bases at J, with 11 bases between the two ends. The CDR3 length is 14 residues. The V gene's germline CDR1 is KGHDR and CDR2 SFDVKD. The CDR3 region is CATSDPRWDQPQHF. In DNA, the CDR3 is TGTGCCACCAGTGACCCAAGGTGGGATCAGCCCCAGCATTTT.

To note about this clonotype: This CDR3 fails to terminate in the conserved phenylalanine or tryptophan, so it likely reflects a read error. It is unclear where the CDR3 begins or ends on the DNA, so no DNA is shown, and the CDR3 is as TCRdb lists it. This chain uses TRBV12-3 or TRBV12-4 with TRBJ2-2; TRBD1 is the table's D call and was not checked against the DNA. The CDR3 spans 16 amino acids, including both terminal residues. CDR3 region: CASSLGTGTNTGELSY.

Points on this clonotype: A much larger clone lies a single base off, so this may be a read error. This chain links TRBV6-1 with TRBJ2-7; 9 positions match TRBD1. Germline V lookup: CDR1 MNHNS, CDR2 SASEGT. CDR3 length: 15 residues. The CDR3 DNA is TGTGCCGGCAGTGAAATGGACAGGGGAGCCTACGAGCAGTACTTC. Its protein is CAGSEMDRGAYEQYF.

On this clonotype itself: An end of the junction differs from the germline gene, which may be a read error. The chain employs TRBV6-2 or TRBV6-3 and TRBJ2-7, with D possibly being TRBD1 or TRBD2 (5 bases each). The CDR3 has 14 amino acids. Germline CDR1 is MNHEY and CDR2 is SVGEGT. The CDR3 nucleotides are TGTGCCTGTGCAGCCCGGGACCCGAACTACGAGCGGTACTTC. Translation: CACAARDPNYERYF.

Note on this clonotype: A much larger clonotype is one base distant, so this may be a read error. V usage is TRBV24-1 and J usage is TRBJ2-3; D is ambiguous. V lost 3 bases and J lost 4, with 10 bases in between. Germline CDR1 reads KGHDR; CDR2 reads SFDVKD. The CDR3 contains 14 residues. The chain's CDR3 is CATSDPPFADTQYF. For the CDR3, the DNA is TGTGCCACCAGTGATCCCCCTTTCGCAGATACGCAGTATTTT.

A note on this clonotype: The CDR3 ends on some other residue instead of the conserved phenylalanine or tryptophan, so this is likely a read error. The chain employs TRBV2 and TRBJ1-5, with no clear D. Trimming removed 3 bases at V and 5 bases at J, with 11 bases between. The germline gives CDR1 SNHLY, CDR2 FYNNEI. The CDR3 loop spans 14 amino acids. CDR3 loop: CASSDGPADQPQHL. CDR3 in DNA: TGTGCCAGCAGTGATGGTCCAGCCGATCAGCCCCAGCATCTT.

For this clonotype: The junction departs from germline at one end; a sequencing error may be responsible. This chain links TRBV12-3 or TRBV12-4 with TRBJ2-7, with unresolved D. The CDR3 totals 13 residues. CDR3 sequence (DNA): TGTGCCAGCAGTGTAGAGTACTCCTACGATCAGTACTTC. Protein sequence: CASSVEYSYDQYF.